Presented here are 2 T cell receptor beta chains from one specimen sequenced in a study of T cells in Graves' hyperthyroidism and ophthalmopathy. TCR beta CDR3 regions were amplified from RNA transcripts. HTBI primers were employed in a first-round RT-PCR of the TCR CDR3. TCRdb redid the calling of the multiplex PCR reads with MiXCR, one entry per CDR3 protein. Of under 400,000 distinct CDR3 sequences in the sample, 15% to 17% are singletons; the top ten hold approximately 30%. The sample comprised blood. These receptors were collected from a woman aged 18 to 35 with Graves' hyperthyroidism that later progressed to Graves' ophthalmopathy.

The gene calls are TRBV19 and TRBJ2-1; D gene ambiguous. Trimming removed 4 bases at V and 8 bases at J, with 9 bases between. CDR1 is LNHDA and CDR2 is SQIVND in the germline V gene (reference sequence). The CDR3 is made up of 12 amino acids. Written as DNA, the CDR3 is TGTGCCAGTAGTACCCAGTCCCATGAGCAGTTCTTC. It translates to CASSTQSHEQFF.

Ten or more counts support this clonotype. The rearrangement joins TRBV3-1 to TRBJ2-5; D is unresolved. This CDR3 comprises 16 residues. The V end lost 0 bases, the J end lost 2 bases, and 13 bases lay between the germline ends. CDR1 is LGHDT and CDR2 is YNNKEL in the germline V gene (reference sequence). CDR3 amino acids: CASSQDSAYGQETQYF. The CDR3, as DNA: TGTGCCAGCAGCCAAGATAGTGCGTACGGGCAAGAGACCCAGTACTTC.